The present entry profiles one T cell receptor beta chain with its context. Assay: immunoSEQ multiplex PCR; the TCRdb copy retains only in-frame clones and omits some. The sample lists approximately 75,000 clones; roughly four fifths were seen once. This sample stems from a study of blood T cell repertoires in COVID-19. Study information: COVID-19 samples, acute and convalescent, were from the United States, Italy and Spain. The analysed material was cDNA or gDNA that came from T cells, B-cell-depleted T cells, or PBMCs.

Trimming pared 6 bases from V and 4 bases from J, leaving 13 bases between. The CDR3 consists of 14 residues. Germline values: CDR1 SQVTM, CDR2 ANQGSEA. The specimen sequenced was peripheral blood. The rearrangement joins TRBV29-1 to TRBJ1-6, with D hard to call. This clonotype was obtained from an elderly woman with acute or convalescent COVID-19. The CDR3 region is CSVSETRYNSPLHF. In DNA, the CDR3 is TGCAGCGTCTCCGAGACACGTTATAATTCACCCCTCCACTTT.